This TCR beta chain was sequenced during a study of human T cells and chemical hapten exposure. Study summary: The sensitizer, 2% DPC, was used on 2 cm by 2 cm of upper inner arm skin. Overall study results and limits: Donors in the study had alopecia, meaning their immune response may differ from healthy people's.

Time point indicated: pre-sensitization, week 0. Treatment denoted: therapeutic diphenylcyclopropenone sensitization with weekly scalp DPC. There are 12 residues in the CDR3. Germline assignment: CDR1 SNHLY and CDR2 FYNNEI. V dropped 4 bases and J dropped 7 bases, with 5 bases sitting between them. What the library attached to individual cDNA molecules were unique molecular identifiers. TCRdb re-called the RACE reads through MiXCR, storing one row per CDR3 protein. The sample consists of 95,000 to 150,000 distinct CDR3 sequences, 13% of them appearing once. This clonotype was seen ten or more times. What it binds is not known.

The TCR comes from a woman aged 18-30 years with alopecia areata. Some clones in this sample may be carry-over from other donors' samples. The chain has TRBV2 and TRBJ1-6; D remains ambiguous. The material sequenced was whole blood, taken in connection with sensitization to the hapten diphenylcyclopropenone (DPC). CDR3 residues: CASSVPNSPLHF. Here the CDR3 DNA reads TGTGCCAGCAGTGTCCCGAATTCACCCCTCCACTTT.